The following is a T cell receptor (beta chain) sequence with its context. From germline, CDR1 is LNHDA and CDR2 SQIVND (reference sequence). V was shortened by 0 bases and J by 2 bases, with 10 bases between the two germline ends. CDR3 length: 15 residues. Assay used: immunoSEQ multiplex PCR; TCRdb lists only in-frame clones, some missing. The table has 150,000 to 200,000 clones, over 70% seen once; the top ten hold roughly 18%. These data come from a study of blood T cell repertoires in COVID-19. The origin of this receptor is a woman aged 70-85 years who had recovered from COVID-19. Sequenced: peripheral blood. V is TRBV19 and J is TRBJ1-2; D call uncertain. The CDR3: CASSIDRVANYGYTF. The DNA for the CDR3 is TGTGCCAGTAGTATAGATCGGGTGGCGAACTATGGCTACACCTTC. Variable domain in full (rest from reference TRBV19 and TRBJ1-2): DGGITQSPKYLFRKEGQNVTLSCEQNLNHDAMYWYRQDPGQGLRLIYYSQIVNDFQKGDIAEGYSVSREKKESFPLTVTSAQKNPTAFYLCASSIDRVANYGYTFGSGTRLTVV.